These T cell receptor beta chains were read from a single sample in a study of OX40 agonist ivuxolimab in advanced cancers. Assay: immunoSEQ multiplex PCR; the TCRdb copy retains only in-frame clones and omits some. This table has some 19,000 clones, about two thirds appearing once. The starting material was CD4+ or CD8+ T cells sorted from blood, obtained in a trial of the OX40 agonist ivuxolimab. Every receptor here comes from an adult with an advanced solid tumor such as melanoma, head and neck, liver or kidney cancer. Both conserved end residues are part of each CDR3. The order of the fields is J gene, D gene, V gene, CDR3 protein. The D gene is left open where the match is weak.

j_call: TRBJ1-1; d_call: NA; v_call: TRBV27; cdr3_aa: CASSLSTAAEAFF
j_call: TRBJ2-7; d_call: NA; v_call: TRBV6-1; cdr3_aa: CASREGPIYEQYF
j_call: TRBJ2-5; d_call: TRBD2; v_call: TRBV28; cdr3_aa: CASRPGTRFETQYF
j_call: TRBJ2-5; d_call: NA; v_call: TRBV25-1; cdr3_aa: CASSAPGYQETQYF
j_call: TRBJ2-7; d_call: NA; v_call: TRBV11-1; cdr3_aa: CASSLSDSYEQYF
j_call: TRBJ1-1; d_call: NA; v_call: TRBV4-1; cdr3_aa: CASSLSEGNTEAFF
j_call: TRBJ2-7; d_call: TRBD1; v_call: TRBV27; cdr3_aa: CASSLNRDSVYEQYF
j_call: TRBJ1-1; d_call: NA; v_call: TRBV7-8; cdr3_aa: CASSLGAVWEAFF
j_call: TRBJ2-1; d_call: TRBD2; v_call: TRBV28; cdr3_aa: CASSQVAGSYNEQFF
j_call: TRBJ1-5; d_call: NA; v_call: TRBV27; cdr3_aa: CASSPWQGAQPQHF
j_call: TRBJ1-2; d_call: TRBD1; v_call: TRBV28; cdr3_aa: CASSRGLETSAYGYTF
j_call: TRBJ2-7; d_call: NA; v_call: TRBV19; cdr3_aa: CASSMTANYEQYF
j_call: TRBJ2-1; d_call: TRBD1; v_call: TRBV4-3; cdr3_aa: CASSQAWTGGRNEQFF
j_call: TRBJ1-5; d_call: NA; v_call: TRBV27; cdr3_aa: CASSSVLNQPQHF
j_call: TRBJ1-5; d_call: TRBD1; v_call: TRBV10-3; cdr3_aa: CAISEPTGGQPQHF
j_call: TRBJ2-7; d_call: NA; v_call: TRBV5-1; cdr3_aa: CASSLAGAPYEQYF
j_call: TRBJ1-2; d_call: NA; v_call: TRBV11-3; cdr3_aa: CASSFPGGCAIYGYTF
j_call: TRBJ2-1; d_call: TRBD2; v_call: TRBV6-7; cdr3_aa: CASSYSLAGGPYNEQFF
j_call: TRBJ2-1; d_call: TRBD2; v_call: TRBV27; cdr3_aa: CASGLADYNEQFF
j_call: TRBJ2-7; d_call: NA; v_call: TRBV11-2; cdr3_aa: CASSLAYEQYF
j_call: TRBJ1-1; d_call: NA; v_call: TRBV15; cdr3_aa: CATSRDTGRGTEAFF
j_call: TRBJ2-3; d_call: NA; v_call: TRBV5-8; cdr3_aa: CASSLQGGADTQYF
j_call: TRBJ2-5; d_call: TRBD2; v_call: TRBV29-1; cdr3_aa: CSVERECQYF
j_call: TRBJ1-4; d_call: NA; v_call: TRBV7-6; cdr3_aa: CASSLSVRDATNEKLFF
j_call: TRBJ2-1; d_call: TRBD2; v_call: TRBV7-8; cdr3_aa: CASSLGLAGAVTYNEQFF
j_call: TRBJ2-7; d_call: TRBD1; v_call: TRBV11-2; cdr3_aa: CASSLAGQTYEQYF
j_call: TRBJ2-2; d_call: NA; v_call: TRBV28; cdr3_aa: CASSFRGHGELFF
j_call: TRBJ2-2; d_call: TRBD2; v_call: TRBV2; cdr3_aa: CASMLSGTSGTGELFF
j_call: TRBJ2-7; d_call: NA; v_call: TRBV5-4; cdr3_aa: CASSLDGPPTNSYEQYF
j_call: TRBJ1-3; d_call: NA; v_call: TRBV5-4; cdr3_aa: CASSDGAVGRSGNTIYF
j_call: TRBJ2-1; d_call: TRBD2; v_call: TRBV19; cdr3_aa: CASSMGGSWYNEQFF
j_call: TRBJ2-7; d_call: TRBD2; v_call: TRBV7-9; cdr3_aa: CASIPGGGHEQYF
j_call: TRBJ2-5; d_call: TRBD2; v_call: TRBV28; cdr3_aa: CASTPGAGVAQYF
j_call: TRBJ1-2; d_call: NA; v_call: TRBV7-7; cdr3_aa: CASSFWCRVYYGYTF
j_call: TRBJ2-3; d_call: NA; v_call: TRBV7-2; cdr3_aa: CASSLYGSSTDTQYF
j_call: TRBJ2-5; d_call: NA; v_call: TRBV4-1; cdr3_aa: CASSQKGSMEGTQYF
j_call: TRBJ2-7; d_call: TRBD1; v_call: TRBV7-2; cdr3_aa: CASSPWTGTYEQYF